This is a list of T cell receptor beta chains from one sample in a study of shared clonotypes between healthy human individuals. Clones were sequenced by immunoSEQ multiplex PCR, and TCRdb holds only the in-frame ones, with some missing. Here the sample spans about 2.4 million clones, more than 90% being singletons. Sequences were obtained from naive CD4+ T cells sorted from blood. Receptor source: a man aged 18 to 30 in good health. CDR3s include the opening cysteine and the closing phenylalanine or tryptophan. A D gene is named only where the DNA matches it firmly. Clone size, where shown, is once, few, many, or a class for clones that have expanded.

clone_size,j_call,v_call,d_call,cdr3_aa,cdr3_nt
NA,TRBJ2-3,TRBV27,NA,CASKLGRDTDTQYF,TGTGCCAGCAAGCTAGGGAGAGACACAGATACGCAGTATTTT
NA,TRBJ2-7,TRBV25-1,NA,CASLDLGYPGLAYEQYF,TGTGCCAGCCTGGACTTGGGTTATCCAGGTCTAGCCTACGAGCAGTACTTC
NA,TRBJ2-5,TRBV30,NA,CAWSVGGSQETQYF,TGTGCCTGGAGTGTAGGTGGATCGCAAGAGACCCAGTACTTC
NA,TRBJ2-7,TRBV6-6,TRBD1,CASKTRGQGYYEQYF,TGTGCCAGTAAAACGAGGGGGCAGGGGTACTACGAGCAGTACTTC
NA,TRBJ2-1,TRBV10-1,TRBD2,CASSGPGLAGNSEQFF,TGCGCCAGCAGTGGACCGGGACTAGCGGGAAATTCTGAGCAGTTCTTC
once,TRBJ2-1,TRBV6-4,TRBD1,CASSRDRGLLYNEQFF,TGTGCCAGCTCCCGGGACAGGGGACTTCTATACAATGAGCAGTTCTTC
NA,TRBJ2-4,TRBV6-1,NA,CASSDLGINQNIQYF,TGTGCCAGCAGTGATCTCGGGATAAACCAAAACATTCAGTACTTC
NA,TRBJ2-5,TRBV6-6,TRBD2,CASGLAGEETQYF,TGTGCCAGCGGGCTAGCGGGCGAAGAGACCCAGTACTTC
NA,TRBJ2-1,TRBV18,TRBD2,CASSPRLAGDGDEQFF,TGTGCCAGCTCCCCTAGACTAGCGGGAGATGGGGATGAGCAGTTCTTC
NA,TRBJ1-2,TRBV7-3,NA,CASSQTGIGYGYTF,TGTGCCAGCAGCCAAACAGGGATTGGCTATGGCTACACCTTC
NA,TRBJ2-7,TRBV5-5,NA,CASSYHTRRENYEQYF,TGTGCCAGCAGCTACCACACCCGACGGGAGAACTACGAGCAGTACTTC
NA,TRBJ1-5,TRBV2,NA,CASSDARGVQPQHF,TGTGCCAGCAGTGATGCCAGGGGTGTTCAGCCCCAGCATTTT
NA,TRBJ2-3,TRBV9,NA,CASSPGSRTDTQYF,TGTGCCAGCAGCCCAGGGTCTAGGACAGATACGCAGTATTTT
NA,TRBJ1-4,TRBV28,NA,CASSHSKIATNEKLFF,TGTGCCAGCAGCCATAGCAAAATTGCAACTAATGAAAAACTGTTTTTT
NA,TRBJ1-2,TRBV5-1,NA,CASSPTVGYGYTF,TGCGCCAGCAGCCCGACAGTCGGCTATGGCTACACCTTC
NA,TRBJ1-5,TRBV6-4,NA,CASRGPGNQPQHF,TGTGCCAGCAGGGGGCCGGGGAATCAGCCCCAGCATTTT
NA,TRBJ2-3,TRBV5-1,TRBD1,CASSVRQGAGDTQYF,TGCGCCAGCAGCGTACGACAGGGGGCGGGAGATACGCAGTATTTT
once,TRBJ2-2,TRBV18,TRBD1,CASSLTGAPNTGELFF,TGTGCCAGCTCTCTCACAGGGGCCCCGAACACCGGGGAGCTGTTTTTT
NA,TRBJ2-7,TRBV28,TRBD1,CASRRSGTASSYEQYF,TGTGCCAGCAGACGATCCGGGACAGCAAGCTCCTACGAGCAGTACTTC
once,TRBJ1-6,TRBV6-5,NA,CASRQGKSPLHF,TGTGCCAGCAGACAGGGCAAGTCACCCCTCCACTTT
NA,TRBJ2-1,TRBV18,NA,CASSPQRATSYNEQFF,TGTGCCAGCTCACCACAAAGGGCAACCTCCTACAATGAGCAGTTCTTC
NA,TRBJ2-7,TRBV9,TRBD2,CASSPRSGSSYEQYF,TGTGCCAGCAGCCCCCGTAGCGGGTCCTCCTACGAGCAGTACTTC